This TCR beta chain was profiled in a study of cytomegalovirus exposure and HLA in healthy donors. Turning to the study itself: Across almost 400 genotyped donors, roughly 85% landed in the Caucasian-associated ancestry cluster.

The CDR3 consists of 14 residues. Germline V gene lookup returns CDR1 SGHTS and CDR2 YDEGEE. V shed 2 bases, J shed 1 base, and the junction held 1 base outside the gene matches. The PCR used 60 Vbeta and 13 Jbeta primers. Assay used: immunoSEQ multiplex PCR; TCRdb lists only in-frame clones, some missing. The sample contains about 97,000 clones, 60% to 75% of which appear only once. The receptor's source is a woman between 40 and 50 years old in good health and CMV-seronegative. The rearrangement uses TRBV5-8 and TRBJ1-1; TRBD1 agrees at 8 bases. Sequences were obtained from PBMCs. The CDR3 sequence: CASSLQGGNTEAFF. Here the CDR3 DNA reads TGTGCCAGCAGCTTACAGGGGGGGAACACTGAAGCTTTCTTT.